This paragraph covers one T cell receptor (beta chain) sequence. The V gene lost 4 bases and the J gene lost 4 bases, with 13 bases spanning the gap. Per germline, CDR1 LGHNA and CDR2 YNFKEQ. The CDR3 length is 15 residues. This entry comes from a study of blood T cell repertoires in COVID-19. Background on the study: The study drew acute and convalescent COVID-19 samples from the United States, Italy and Spain. In each case, the material was cDNA or gDNA derived from T cells, B-cell-depleted T cells, or PBMCs.

Under the authors' procedure: Researchers report that nucleated cell counts were estimated from reference gene primer amplification. The repertoire was sequenced with immunoSEQ multiplex PCR; TCRdb's copy has only in-frame clones and lacks some. D and trimming were read from the DNA, whereas the V and J calls and clone size are those reported in that table. The sample lists about 43,000 clones, approximately 90% occurring once. The receptor was isolated from a man aged 60 to 75 with active COVID-19. Sequencing used peripheral blood. The chain recombines TRBV4-2 with TRBJ2-2; TRBD1 is a possible D gene (6 bases). CDR3 sequence: CASSLNRERTGELFF. The CDR3 coding sequence is TGTGCCAGCAGCCTCAACAGGGAGCGCACCGGGGAGCTGTTTTTT.